This T cell receptor (beta chain) was sequenced during a study of T cell changes during pregnancy in multiple sclerosis. In germline, CDR1 is SNHLY, CDR2 FYNNEI. The CDR3 has 15 amino acids. Trimming took off 7 bases at V and 5 bases at J, with 18 bases between the two ends. Data came from immunoSEQ multiplex PCR; TCRdb stores just in-frame clones and leaves some out. The sample consists of fewer than 60,000 clones, roughly 94% of them appearing once. Sequenced material: CD4+ T cells from peripheral blood mononuclear cells, taken in the third trimester of pregnancy. The J gene is TRBJ2-1, the V gene TRBV2, with D perhaps matching TRBD2 (6 bases). The receptor was isolated from a female donor with multiple sclerosis, enrolled in a pregnancy study. CDR3 protein: CASKEPAGPHNEQFF. CDR3 DNA sequence: TGTGCCAGCAAAGAGCCGGCGGGGCCGCACAATGAGCAGTTCTTC.